This T cell receptor (beta chain) came from a study of beta chain features in type 1 diabetes (dated by TCRdb to about 2018). Notes on the research overall: Patients and healthy donors did not differ in mean age, gender distribution, total cell number or subset yield. Naive and central memory subsets were obtained from all 30 or so donors, but regulatory and stem cell-like memory subsets were isolated from only 8 patients and roughly 8 healthy donors. The study compared TCRB repertoires of sorted circulating CD4+ T cell subsets between recently diagnosed type 1 diabetes patients and matched healthy donors. A total of roughly 100 million sorted cells were examined across all samples, and the number of cells per subset was strongly correlated with RNA yield. The investigation overall reported the following: Fewer insertions and more nucleotide deletions at VDJ recombination sites were observed in patients with type 1 diabetes, implying thymic rearrangement abnormalities. Type 1 diabetes patients showed a moderate but significant shortening of TCRB CDR3 length in all four CD4+ subsets. Shorter templates might have been favored by PCR, but patient and control samples were amplified and corrected together, so both groups would have been affected equally by any skew. Naive, central memory and regulatory TCRB repertoires appeared to be more similar among patients than among healthy donors. HLA sub-analyses involved small numbers of individuals, so any influence of HLA type on TCRB rearrangement remained unresolved. Because cDNA was sequenced instead of genomic DNA, activated cells with high expression could be over-represented, although the groups did not differ in activation or CD3 levels.

A single peripheral blood draw of about 116 mL on average was collected from each donor into heparinised tubes. Naive, central memory, regulatory and stem cell-like memory CD4+ T cells were sorted on a BD FACSAria II using a panel including CD45RO, CCR7, CD25, CD127, CD95 and CD27. Every sorted population had a purity above 95%. PBMCs were isolated right away by Lymphoprep density gradient centrifugation and were stained directly, without culture. Samples were stained and sorted in pairs, with one healthy donor and one patient per experiment, so that batch effects were minimized. From the cysteine through the phenylalanine, the CDR3 covers 13 amino acids. CDR3 DNA only is kept here, 39 bases in frame from base 1. The germline V gene provides CDR1 SGHDT and CDR2 YYEEEE. V loses 1 base, J loses 5 bases, and the germline ends lie 8 bases apart. The entire isolated RNA was reverse transcribed using the High Capacity cDNA Reverse Transcription Kit, and thus expressed TCRB transcripts were sequenced. Deep immunoSEQ sequencing was performed on naive, central memory and regulatory T cell samples, with an average of roughly 3.5 million total reads per sample. Sorted cells were lysed in RLT buffer, and RNA was extracted using DNase-treated RNeasy Micro or Mini kits according to cell number. Each cell subset was processed separately to prevent cross-contamination, with patient and healthy donor samples processed together. The immunoSEQ multiplex PCR was used to amplify TCRB sequences from cDNA, yielding 87-bp fragments that span the CDR3 region. Amplicons were sequenced on the Illumina HiSeq platform. In the authors' own workflow: PCR bias was computationally corrected using synthetic template baselines, reads within Hamming distance 2 were collapsed, and singletons that could not be merged were discarded. Reads were aligned against IMGT so that V, D and J genes, CDR3 length and insertions or deletions at six rearrangement sites could be assigned. Within each subset, clonotype counts were normalized to the number of sorted cells before true diversity and Gini coefficients were calculated with the tcR R package. Repertoire sharing was quantified using the overlap coefficient calculated on TCRB nucleotide sequences. Out-of-frame TCRB sequences from naive cells were analyzed to stand in for the pre-selection repertoire. Imported from immuneACCESS, the table was reduced by TCRdb to in-frame sequences with V and J called. These copies leave out some clones; in studies compared against another copy, an unresolved V gene accounts for under half, and the cause of the remainder is not known. The V and J calls and clone size were taken over from that table, and D and trimming were inferred from the DNA. The sample records some 280,000 clones, about 13% of which are singletons. The top ten clones comprise 0.017% of the sample.

The table lists this clone with a few counts. The antigen it binds to is not known. It has no much larger one-base neighbor in the sample; base qualities were not kept. The sequence is built from TRBV5-6 and TRBJ2-3, and the D gene may be TRBD2, 6 bases matching. The clonotype originates from a man aged 25 to 40 with type 1 diabetes. The sequencing sample was made of naive CD4+ T cells from blood. According to the study, the label for this sample's cell subset or site signals: true naive CD4+ T cells. The CDR3: CASSLTEGDTQYF. The DNA sequence is as follows: TGTGCCAGCAGCTTGACGGAGGGAGATACGCAGTATTTT.